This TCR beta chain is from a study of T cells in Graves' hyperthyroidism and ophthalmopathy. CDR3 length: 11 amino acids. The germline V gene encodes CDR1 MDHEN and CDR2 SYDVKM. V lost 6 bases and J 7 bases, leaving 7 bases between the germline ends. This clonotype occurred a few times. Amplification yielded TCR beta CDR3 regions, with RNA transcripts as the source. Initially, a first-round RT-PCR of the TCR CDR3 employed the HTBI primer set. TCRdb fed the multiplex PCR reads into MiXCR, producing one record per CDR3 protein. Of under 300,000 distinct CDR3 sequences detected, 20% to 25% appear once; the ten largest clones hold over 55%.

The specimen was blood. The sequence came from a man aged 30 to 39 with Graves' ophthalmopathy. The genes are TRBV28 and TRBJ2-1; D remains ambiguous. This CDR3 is CASRVQNEQFF. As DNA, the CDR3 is TGTGCCAGCAGGGTTCAGAATGAGCAGTTCTTC.